Listed below are T cell receptor beta chains from one sample, sequenced in a study of T cells in Graves' hyperthyroidism and ophthalmopathy. MiXCR, applied by TCRdb to the multiplex PCR reads, yields one record per CDR3 protein. The sample records roughly 650,000 distinct CDR3 sequences, approximately 16% being singletons. The specimen sequenced was blood. The receptors come from a middle-aged woman with Graves' ophthalmopathy. CDR3s include the opening cysteine and the closing phenylalanine or tryptophan. D genes are given only for firm matches. A clone size is listed for some rows: how often the clone was seen (once, few, many), or a class if it is expanded.

CDR3aa	CDR3nt	d_gene	v_gene	j_gene	abundance
CASSGLDFSYEQYF	TGTGCCAGCAGTGGACTAGATTTCTCCTACGAGCAGTACTTC	.	TRBV2	TRBJ2-7	.
CASSDTGLAREPQHF	TGTGCCAGCAGCGATACAGGGCTCGCAAGGGAGCCCCAGCATTTT	.	TRBV28	TRBJ1-5	.
CASSKNRVTEQYF	TGTGCCAGCAGCAAAAACAGAGTAACGGAGCAGTACTTC	.	TRBV2	TRBJ2-7	many
CSADRGDNEKLFF	TGCAGTGCTGACCGGGGAGATAATGAAAAACTGTTTTTT	.	TRBV20-1	TRBJ1-4	.
CASSQVASRGMNSPLHF	TGTGCCAGCAGCCAAGTTGCCTCCAGGGGGATGAATTCACCCCTCCACTTT	TRBD1	TRBV3-1	TRBJ1-6	.
CASSGLRPGEYEQFF	TGTGCCAGCAGCGGACTCCGGCCGGGGGAATATGAGCAGTTCTTC	.	TRBV5-6	TRBJ2-1	few
CASSQALAGWGKEQFF	TGCGCCAGCAGCCAAGCTTTAGCGGGGTGGGGAAAGGAGCAGTTCTTC	TRBD2	TRBV4-1	TRBJ2-1	few
CASSDSEVRINQPQHF	TGTGCCAGCAGTGACTCAGAAGTGCGGATCAATCAGCCCCAGCATTTT	.	TRBV6-4	TRBJ1-5	.
CASSRDPGQETQYF	TGCGCCAGCAGCCGAGATCCGGGACAAGAGACCCAGTACTTC	.	TRBV5-1	TRBJ2-5	.
CASSETRGGRTEAFF	TGCGCCAGCAGTGAGACGAGAGGGGGTAGGACTGAAGCTTTCTTT	.	TRBV10-2	TRBJ1-1	few
CSASRGAGTYNEQFF	TGCAGTGCTAGTAGGGGCGCGGGAACTTACAATGAGCAGTTCTTC	.	TRBV20-1	TRBJ2-1	many
CASSHSLAGIQETQYF	TGTGCCAGCAGCCATTCCCTAGCGGGGATACAAGAGACCCAGTACTTC	TRBD2	TRBV3-1	TRBJ2-5	.
CASSYYRDTQYF	TGTGCCAGCAGCTATTATCGAGATACGCAGTATTTT	.	TRBV7-2	TRBJ2-3	many
CASGQTDRANYEQYF	TGTGCCAGCGGCCAAACGGACAGGGCAAACTACGAGCAGTACTTC	TRBD1	TRBV3-1	TRBJ2-7	.
CASSLQRQVVDTQYF	TGTGCCAGCAGCTTACAACGGCAGGTTGTAGATACGCAGTATTTT	.	TRBV11-2	TRBJ2-3	many
CASSLLGVHSSYNEQFF	TGCGCCAGCAGCTTGCTTGGGGTACACAGCTCCTACAATGAGCAGTTCTTC	.	TRBV5-1	TRBJ2-1	many
CASSPPQETQYF	TGTGCCAGCTCACCTCCTCAAGAGACCCAGTACTTC	.	TRBV7-2	TRBJ2-5	many
CASSSGGLAGVSGELFF	TGTGCCAGCAGCTCCGGGGGACTAGCGGGAGTTTCCGGGGAGCTGTTTTTT	TRBD2	TRBV7-3	TRBJ2-2	.
CASSLSFRNEQFF	TGTGCCAGCAGTTTATCATTCCGGAATGAGCAGTTCTTC	.	TRBV28	TRBJ2-1	many
CASSQDTRGEAFF	TGTGCCAGCAGCCAGGACACCCGGGGTGAAGCTTTCTTT	.	TRBV3-1	TRBJ1-1	many
CASSLVPRAGDNEQFF	TGTGCCAGCAGCTTAGTCCCCAGGGCGGGCGACAATGAGCAGTTCTTC	.	TRBV11-2	TRBJ2-1	many